This T cell receptor (beta chain) derives from a study of blood T cells in healthy people across ages. Study-wide findings and caveats: The recorded TCR beta diversity per million T cells decreased in a roughly linear manner with age.

Isolated per sample were at least 7 million PBMCs. V was shortened by 5 bases and J by 0 bases, with 12 bases between the two germline ends. CDR3 length: 14 amino acids. The germline V gene has CDR1 SGHDT and CDR2 YYEEEE. This clonotype was seen ten or more times. Its antigen is undetermined. Combining a sample-barcoded 5' primer with a J-beta primer mix, a second PCR ran for about 7 to 11 cycles. Via MiXCR, TCRdb re-called the 5' RACE reads, giving one row per CDR3 protein. The table lists about 650,000 distinct CDR3 sequences, less than 40% of them singletons. J is TRBJ2-7 and V is TRBV5-6, with D unclear. Material: blood. This clonotype originated in an elderly woman in good health. CDR3 DNA: TGTGCCAGCAGTGATCAGGCCGTCTCCTACGAGCAGTACTTC. Residues: CASSDQAVSYEQYF.